This entry concerns a single T cell receptor (beta chain). This entry is derived from a study of blood T cell repertoires in COVID-19. Overall study: PBMCs, B-cell-depleted T cells, or T cells were the source of the cDNA or gDNA that made up the material.

The assay was immunoSEQ multiplex PCR, and TCRdb's table has in-frame clones only and misses some. The sample includes around 350,000 clones, approximately 86% of them seen just once. The V and J ends lost 4 bases and 9 bases, in that order; junction bases with no gene match: 10. CDR1 is KGHDR and CDR2 is SFDVKD in the germline V gene. This CDR3 contains 17 residues. V usage is TRBV24-1 and J usage is TRBJ2-1; 14 nucleotides align to TRBD2. This sequence was found in a human donor in a cohort sampled during active COVID-19. Specimen: peripheral blood. For the CDR3, the DNA is TGTGCCACCAGTGACTGGGGACTAGCGGGAGCTTTGGGTGAGCAGTTCTTC. This encodes CATSDWGLAGALGEQFF.